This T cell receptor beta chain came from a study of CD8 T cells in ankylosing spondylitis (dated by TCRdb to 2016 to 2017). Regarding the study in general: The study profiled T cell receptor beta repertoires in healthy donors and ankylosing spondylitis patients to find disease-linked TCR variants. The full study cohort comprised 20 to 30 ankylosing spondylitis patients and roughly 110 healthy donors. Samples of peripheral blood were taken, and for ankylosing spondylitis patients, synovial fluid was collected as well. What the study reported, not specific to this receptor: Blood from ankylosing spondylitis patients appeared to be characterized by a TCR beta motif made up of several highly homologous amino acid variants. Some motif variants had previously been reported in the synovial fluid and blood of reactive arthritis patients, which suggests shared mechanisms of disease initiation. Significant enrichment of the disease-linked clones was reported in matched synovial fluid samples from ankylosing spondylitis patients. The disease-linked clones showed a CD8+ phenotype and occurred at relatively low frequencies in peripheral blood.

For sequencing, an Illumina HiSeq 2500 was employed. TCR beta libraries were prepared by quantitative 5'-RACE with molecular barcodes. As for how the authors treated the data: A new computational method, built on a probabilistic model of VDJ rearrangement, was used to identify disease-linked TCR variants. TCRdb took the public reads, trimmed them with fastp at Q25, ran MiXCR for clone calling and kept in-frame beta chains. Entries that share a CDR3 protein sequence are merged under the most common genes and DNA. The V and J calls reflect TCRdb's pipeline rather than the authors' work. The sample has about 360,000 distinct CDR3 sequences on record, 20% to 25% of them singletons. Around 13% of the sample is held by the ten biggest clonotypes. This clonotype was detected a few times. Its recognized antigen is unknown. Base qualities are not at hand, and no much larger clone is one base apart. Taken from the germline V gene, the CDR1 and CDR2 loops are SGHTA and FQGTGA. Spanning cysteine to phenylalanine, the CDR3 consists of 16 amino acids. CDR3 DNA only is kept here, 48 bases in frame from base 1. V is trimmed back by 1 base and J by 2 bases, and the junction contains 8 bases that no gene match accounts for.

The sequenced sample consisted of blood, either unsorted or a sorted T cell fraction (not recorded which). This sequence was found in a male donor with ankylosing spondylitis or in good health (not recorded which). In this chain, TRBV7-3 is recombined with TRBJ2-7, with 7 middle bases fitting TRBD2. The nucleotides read TGTGCCAGCAGCTTAATGGAGACTAGCTCGGCCTACGAGCAGTACTTC. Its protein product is CASSLMETSSAYEQYF.